The TCR beta chain described here comes from a study of T cell changes during pregnancy in multiple sclerosis. Sequencing used immunoSEQ multiplex PCR; TCRdb keeps in-frame clones, though not all of them. The table shows 35,000 or so clones, with around 93% occurring only once. CDR1 is KGHSH and CDR2 is LQKENI in the germline V gene. CDR3 length: 16 residues. V gave up 3 bases and J gave up 5 bases; unmatched junction bases: 9. The source of this sequence is a female donor with multiple sclerosis, enrolled in a pregnancy study. The sample here was CD4+ T cells from peripheral blood mononuclear cells, taken in the first trimester of pregnancy. The chain combines TRBV18 with TRBJ2-1; 8 bases fit TRBD1. CDR3 sequence: CASSPLDRVRHNEQFF. The CDR3 region has the DNA TGTGCCAGCTCACCCCTGGACAGGGTTCGTCACAATGAGCAGTTCTTC.